The 11 T cell receptor beta chains below were found in one sample sequenced in a study of early T cells in non-severe SARS-CoV-2 infection. Each CDR3 protein is one row after TCRdb ran MiXCR on the 5' RACE reads. The table has about 69,000 distinct CDR3 sequences, about 12% seen once. The material sequenced was whole blood. Every receptor here comes from an adult who was a healthcare worker with PCR-confirmed SARS-CoV-2 infection or an uninfected control (not recorded which).

This clonotype has just a few counts. The V call is TRBV9, the J call TRBJ2-1; D possibly corresponds to TRBD1 (5 bases). There are 13 residues in the CDR3. V gave up 8 bases and J gave up 8 bases, with 17 bases separating them. Germline assignment: CDR1 SGDLS and CDR2 YYNGEE. The CDR3 DNA is TGTGCCAGTAGCCAAGTTTTGGGGCATGAGCAGTTCTTC. Residues: CASSQVLGHEQFF.

This clonotype was picked up many times. The chain joins TRBV5-1 to TRBJ2-3, with D perhaps TRBD2 (6 bases). Germline V gene data show CDR1 as SGHRS and CDR2 as YFSETQ. Trimming cost V 1 base and J 5 bases, with 20 bases left between them. The CDR3 length is 17 residues. The CDR3 protein is CASSLLGGTGGGDTQYF. CDR3 nucleotide sequence: TGCGCCAGCAGCTTGTTGGGCGGGACCGGAGGTGGAGATACGCAGTATTTT.

The chain recombines TRBV2 with TRBJ2-6; tentative D call: TRBD2 (5 bases). The CDR3 extends over 14 amino acids. Trimming removed 8 bases at V and 10 bases at J, with 18 bases between. The germline gives CDR1 SNHLY, CDR2 FYNNEI. The CDR3 here is CASEYRDHLNVLTF. CDR3 sequence (DNA): TGTGCCAGCGAATACCGGGATCATCTAAACGTCCTGACTTTC.

The chain recombines TRBV3-1 with TRBJ2-5; no definite D call. This CDR3 region has 16 residues. Germline CDR1 reads LGHDT; CDR2 reads YNNKEL (reference sequence). V was clipped by 3 bases and J by 5 bases, with 19 bases between them. CDR3 nucleotides: TGTGCCAGCAGCCACTCCGAAGGCATCCCCATGGAGACCCAGTACTTC. It specifies CASSHSEGIPMETQYF.

This clonotype was seen only a few times. The chain couples TRBV12-3 or TRBV12-4 to TRBJ2-1; D not certain. There are 12 residues in the CDR3. Trimming removed 5 bases from V and 4 bases from J, with 6 bases in between. The DNA of the CDR3 is TGTGCCAGCAGTCGAGATTACAATGAGCAGTTCTTC. It yields the protein CASSRDYNEQFF.

The rearrangement uses TRBV7-9 and TRBJ2-5; 9 nucleotides match TRBD2. V gave up 5 bases and J gave up 3 bases; unmatched junction bases: 4. The CDR3 runs 14 residues. Per germline, CDR1 SEHNR and CDR2 FQNEAQ (reference sequence). The CDR3 is CASSGGGAEETQYF. CDR3 bases: TGTGCCAGCAGCGGCGGGGGGGCCGAAGAGACCCAGTACTTC.

The genes are TRBV5-1 and TRBJ2-1; D perhaps matches TRBD2 (6 bases). With 0 bases removed from V and 0 bases from J, the gap between germline ends came to 7 bases. This CDR3 has 15 residues. Germline V CDR1 and CDR2: SGHRS, YFSETQ. DNA of the CDR3: TGCGCCAGCAGCTTGGACGGGAGCTCCTACAATGAGCAGTTCTTC. This sequence encodes CASSLDGSSYNEQFF. The variable domain in full, with the rest retrieved from reference TRBV5-1 and TRBJ2-1, is KAGVTQTPRYLIKTRGQQVTLSCSPISGHRSVSWYQQTPGQGLQFLFEYFSETQRNKGNFPGRFSGRQFSNSRSEMNVSTLELGDSALYLCASSLDGSSYNEQFFGPGTRLTVL.

This clonotype was detected ten times or more. The V call is TRBV24-1, the J call TRBJ2-1, with D possibly TRBD2 on 6 matching bases. CDR1 is KGHDR and CDR2 is SFDVKD in the germline V gene. The length of the CDR3 is 15 residues. Trimming stripped 4 bases from V and 7 bases from J, with 16 bases between. The CDR3 DNA follows: TGTGCCACCAGTGAGCTCCGGGACTCCTCGAATGAGCAGTTCTTC. It encodes CATSELRDSSNEQFF.

The chain uses TRBV21-1 and TRBJ1-2. TRBV21-1 is deemed a pseudogene. This CDR3 spans 12 amino acids. The DNA for the CDR3 is TGTGCCAGCAGCACAGATTTAGATGGCTACACCTTC. It specifies CASSTDLDGYTF.

This clonotype has just a few counts. The chain is built from TRBV29-1 and TRBJ2-7; 9 nucleotides align to TRBD1. Germline trimming cut 5 bases from V and 6 bases from J; bases unmatched to any gene: 5. The CDR3 is 12 residues long. Germline assignment: CDR1 SQVTM and CDR2 ANQGSEA. The CDR3 region has the DNA TGCAGCGTTAGGGACAGGGCAAGCGAGCAGTACTTC. Encoded protein: CSVRDRASEQYF.

This clonotype was seen ten or more times. The rearrangement links TRBV5-6 to TRBJ2-7; D is perhaps TRBD2 (6 bases). V was cut by 0 bases and J by 8 bases, with 12 bases left in between. The CDR3 totals 13 residues. Germline values: CDR1 SGHDT, CDR2 YYEEEE. The chain's CDR3 is CASSLELASKQYF. CDR3 sequence (DNA): TGTGCCAGCAGCTTGGAACTAGCTTCTAAGCAGTACTTC.